This T cell receptor beta chain is from a study of T cell responses to AZD1222 COVID-19 vaccine. Profiled with immunoSEQ multiplex PCR; TCRdb holds only in-frame clones, not every one. The table lists over 75,000 clones, about 92% of them singletons, with 3% in the top ten. CDR3 length: 16 amino acids. Per germline, CDR1 SEHNR and CDR2 FQNEAQ (reference sequence). V shed 1 base and J shed 4 bases, with 16 bases lying between them. Comments on this clone: As yet, its antigen is unknown.

The study's findings and limits: Seropositivity was recorded at baseline in only five to seven AZD1222 recipients. Unmutated regions of variants are reportedly targeted by nearly half of spike-specific TCRs. The donor cohort was predominantly white British with a female majority, and clonal diversity may have been underestimated. Dominant CD4 TCR responses targeted spike regions 160-218 and 743-854.

The TCR sequence derives from an adult in good health. The genes are TRBV7-9 and TRBJ1-2, with TRBD1 as a possible D gene (6 bases). The sample here was peripheral blood, taken on day 0 of AZD1222 vaccination. The CDR3 sequence is CASSLESGQHIYGYTF. The CDR3 DNA reads TGTGCCAGCAGCTTAGAGTCGGGACAACACATCTATGGCTACACCTTC.